This T cell receptor (beta chain) was sequenced during a study of response to subunit inactivated influenza vaccine (dated by TCRdb to 2016 to 2018). Looking at the study overall: Deep quantitative T cell receptor repertoire profiling was used in the study to track responses to a trivalent subunit inactivated influenza vaccine. Study-level results and caveats: According to the authors, only a limited number of new T cells may be recruited by each seasonal influenza vaccination.

The CDR3 runs 14 amino acids, cysteine and phenylalanine included. The kept DNA is CDR3 alone, 42 bases in frame from the first base. The germline V gene (reference sequence) specifies GTSNPN as CDR1 and SVGIG as CDR2. The junction shows trimming of 6 bases on V and 7 bases on J, and the gene matches do not reach 12 bases of it. This clonotype was picked up a small number of times. Its antigen is still unknown. Base quality data are lacking; no much larger clone is found one base away. The library was generated by RT-PCR. The listed sequencing device is Illumina HiSeq 2500. TCRdb reprocessed the public reads (quality trimming at Q25 with fastp, clone calling with MiXCR) and kept in-frame beta chains. Each CDR3 protein gets just one entry, which takes the most common genes and DNA from the rows behind it. Within this sample are 450,000 to 550,000 distinct CDR3 sequences, with 25% of them counted one time only. The ten largest clones take up 1.5% to 2% of the sample.

Material: CD4+ T cells sorted from PBMCs, obtained approximately 5 days after vaccination. The chain is assembled from TRBV30 and TRBJ2-7; TRBD1 agrees with 10 junctional bases. The origin of this receptor is a man aged 45 to 65 who received an inactivated influenza vaccine. Donor details come from another sample of the same person, matched by shared clones. The DNA sequence is TGTGCCTGTTTTAAAAGACAGGGGGCGAGGGAGCAGTACTTC. The encoded protein is CACFKRQGAREQYF. The CDR3 plus the reference TRBV30 and TRBJ2-7 genes for the other parts give the full variable domain: SQTIHQWPATLVQPVGSPLSLECTVEGTSNPNLYWYRQAAGRGLQLLFYSVGIGQISSEVPQNLSASRPQDRQFILSSKKLLLSDSGFYLCACFKRQGAREQYFGPGTRLTVT.